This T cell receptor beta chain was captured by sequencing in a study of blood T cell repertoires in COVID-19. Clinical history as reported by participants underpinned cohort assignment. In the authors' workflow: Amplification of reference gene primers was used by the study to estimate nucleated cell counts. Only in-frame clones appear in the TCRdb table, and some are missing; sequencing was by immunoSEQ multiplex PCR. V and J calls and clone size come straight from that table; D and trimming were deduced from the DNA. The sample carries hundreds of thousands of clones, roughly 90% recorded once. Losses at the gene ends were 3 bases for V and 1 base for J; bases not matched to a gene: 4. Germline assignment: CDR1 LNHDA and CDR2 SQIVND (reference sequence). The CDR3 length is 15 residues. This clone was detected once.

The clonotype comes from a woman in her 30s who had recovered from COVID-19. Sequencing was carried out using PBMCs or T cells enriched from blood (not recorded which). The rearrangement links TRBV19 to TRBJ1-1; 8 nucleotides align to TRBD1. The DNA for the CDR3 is TGTGCCAGTAGTATCCTCGGGACAGGGAACACTGAAGCTTTCTTT. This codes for CASSILGTGNTEAFF.